This T cell receptor (beta chain) was identified in a study of blood T cells in healthy people across ages. Then a second PCR, running about 6 to 11 cycles, was carried out with a sample-barcoded 5' primer and a J-beta primer mix. TCRdb recomputed calls from the 5' RACE reads with MiXCR, one row per CDR3 protein. The sample records about 1.1 million distinct CDR3 sequences, under 40% being singletons. The CDR3 extends over 15 amino acids. V lost 4 bases and J lost 5, with 18 bases in between. Germline-derived CDR1 and CDR2 are SQVTM and ANQGSEA. There are a few counts of this clonotype. This receptor was identified in a man between 18 and 29 years old in good health. The sequenced material came from blood. This rearrangement joins TRBV29-1 to TRBJ2-1; tentatively, D is TRBD1 or TRBD2 (6 bases each). The CDR3 protein is CSVGGHSGFNNEQFF. CDR3 coding DNA: TGCAGCGTTGGGGGACATAGCGGTTTTAACAATGAGCAGTTCTTC.